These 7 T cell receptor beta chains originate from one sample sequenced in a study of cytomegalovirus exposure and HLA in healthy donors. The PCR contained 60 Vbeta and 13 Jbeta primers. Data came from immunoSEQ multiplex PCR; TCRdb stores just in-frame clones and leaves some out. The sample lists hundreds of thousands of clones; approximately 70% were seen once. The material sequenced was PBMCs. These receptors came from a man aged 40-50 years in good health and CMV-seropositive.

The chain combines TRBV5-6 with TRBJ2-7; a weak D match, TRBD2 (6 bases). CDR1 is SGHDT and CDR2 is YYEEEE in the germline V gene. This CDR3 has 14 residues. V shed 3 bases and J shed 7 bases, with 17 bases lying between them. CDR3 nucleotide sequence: TGTGCCAGCAGCTGGCCGGGAACGGCGGGGGAGCAGTACTTC. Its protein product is CASSWPGTAGEQYF.

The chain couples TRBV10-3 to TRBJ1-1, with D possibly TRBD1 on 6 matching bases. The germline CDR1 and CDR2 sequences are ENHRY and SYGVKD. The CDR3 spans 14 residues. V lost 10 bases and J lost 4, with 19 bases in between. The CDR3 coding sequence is TGTGCCACCCGGGGCAGGGGCGAGGGCACTGAAGCTTTCTTT. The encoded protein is CATRGRGEGTEAFF.

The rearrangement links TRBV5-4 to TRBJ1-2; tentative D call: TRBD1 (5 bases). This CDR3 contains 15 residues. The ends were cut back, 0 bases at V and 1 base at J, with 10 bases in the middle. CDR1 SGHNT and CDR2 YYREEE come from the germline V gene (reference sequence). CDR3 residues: CASSLDQGINYGYTF. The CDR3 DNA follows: TGTGCCAGCAGCTTGGATCAGGGCATTAACTATGGCTACACCTTC. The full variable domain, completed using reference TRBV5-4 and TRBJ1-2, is ETGVTQSPTHLIKTRGQQVTLRCSSQSGHNTVSWYQQALGQGPQFIFQYYREEENGRGNFPPRFSGLQFPNYSSELNVNALELDDSALYLCASSLDQGINYGYTFGSGTRLTVV.

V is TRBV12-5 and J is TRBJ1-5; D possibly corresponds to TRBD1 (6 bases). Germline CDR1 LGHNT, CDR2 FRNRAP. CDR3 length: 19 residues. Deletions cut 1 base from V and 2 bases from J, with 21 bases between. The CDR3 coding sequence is TGTGCTAGTGGTTTGGGTTTGGTGGGGGCGGGCGGAGGCAATCAGCCCCAGCATTTT. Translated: CASGLGLVGAGGGNQPQHF.

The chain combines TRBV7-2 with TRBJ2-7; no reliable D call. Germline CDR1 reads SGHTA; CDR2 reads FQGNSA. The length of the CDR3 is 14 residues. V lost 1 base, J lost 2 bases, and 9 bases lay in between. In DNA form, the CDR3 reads TGTGCCAGCAGCTTAGATCCAGGCGCCTACGAGCAGTACTTC. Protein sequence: CASSLDPGAYEQYF.

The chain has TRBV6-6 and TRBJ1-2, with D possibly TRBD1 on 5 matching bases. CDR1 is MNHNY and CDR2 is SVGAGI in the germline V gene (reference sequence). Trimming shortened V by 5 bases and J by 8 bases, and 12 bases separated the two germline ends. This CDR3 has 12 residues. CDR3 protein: CASSGHVGGYTF. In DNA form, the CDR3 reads TGTGCCAGCAGTGGACACGTCGGGGGCTACACCTTC.

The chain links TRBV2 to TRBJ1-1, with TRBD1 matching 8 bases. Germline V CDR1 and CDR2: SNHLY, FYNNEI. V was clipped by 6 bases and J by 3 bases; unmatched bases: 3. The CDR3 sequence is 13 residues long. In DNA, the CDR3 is TGTGCCAGCAGCAAGGACAGGGACACTGAAGCTTTCTTT. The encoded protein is CASSKDRDTEAFF.